The 8 T cell receptor beta chains below come from one sample, sequenced in a study of T cell changes during pregnancy in multiple sclerosis. Produced via immunoSEQ multiplex PCR; TCRdb's table is partial and in-frame only. This sample yields over 45,000 clones, of which 85% to 90% are seen a single time; 0.55% to 0.6% belongs to the top ten. The sample consisted of CD4+ T cells from peripheral blood mononuclear cells, taken in the first trimester of pregnancy. These receptors all stem from a female donor with multiple sclerosis, enrolled in a pregnancy study.

The chain combines TRBV5-1 with TRBJ2-1; the match to TRBD1 covers 9 bases. CDR3 length: 19 amino acids. The junction had 17 bases not matched to a gene; V was cut back by 3 bases and J by 4 bases. Germline V lookup: CDR1 SGHRS, CDR2 YFSETQ. The CDR3 nucleotides are TGCGCCAGCAGCTCCAAATTGAATCCGGGGACAGGGATATACAATGAGCAGTTCTTC. Its translation: CASSSKLNPGTGIYNEQFF.

V gene TRBV6-1 combines with J gene TRBJ1-2, with no clear D. The CDR3 is 15 residues long. The germline V and J ends were trimmed by 0 bases and 2 bases, with 10 bases remaining between them. Germline V gene lookup returns CDR1 MNHNS and CDR2 SASEGT. CDR3 protein: CASSEARTVNYGYTF. In DNA form, the CDR3 reads TGTGCCAGCAGTGAAGCAAGAACGGTGAACTATGGCTACACCTTC.

This chain links TRBV10-1 with TRBJ2-4; TRBD1 agrees at 8 bases. Looked up from germline, CDR1 is WNHNN and CDR2 is SYGVQD (reference sequence). The trim removed 4 bases at V and 4 bases at J, leaving 6 bases unmatched. The CDR3 is 15 residues long. CDR3 amino acids: CASSAGQGRKNIQYF. In DNA, the CDR3 is TGCGCCAGCAGTGCTGGACAGGGTCGTAAAAACATTCAGTACTTC.

The chain employs TRBV2 and TRBJ2-3; 7 bases agree with TRBD2. The V gene end was trimmed by 6 bases and the J gene end by 5 bases; junction bases not matched to a gene: 26. Germline CDR1 SNHLY, CDR2 FYNNEI. The CDR3 is 20 residues long. The CDR3 is CASSARTGGAQLRTRDTQYF. For the CDR3, the DNA is TGTGCCAGCAGCGCCCGGACGGGGGGAGCTCAACTTCGCACGAGAGATACGCAGTATTTT.

CDR3 sequence (DNA): TGTGCCAGCAGCCCCAAAGCGGGAGTGGATGAGCAGTTCTTC. This codes for CASSPKAGVDEQFF. The chain is built from TRBV7-9 and TRBJ2-1; TRBD2 agrees at 8 bases. CDR3 length: 14 amino acids. Germline V gene data show CDR1 as SEHNR and CDR2 as FQNEAQ (reference sequence). V dropped 5 bases and J dropped 8; count of bases not matched to a gene: 8. Combining the CDR3 with reference TRBV7-9 and TRBJ2-1 gives the whole variable domain DTGVSQNPRHKITKRGQNVTFRCDPISEHNRLYWYRQTLGQGPEFLTYFQNEAQLEKSRLLSDRFSAERPKGSFSTLEIQRTEQGDSAMYLCASSPKAGVDEQFFGPGTRLTVL.

The V gene is TRBV18, the J gene TRBJ2-5; 9 bases map to TRBD1. The V gene end was trimmed by 3 bases and the J gene end by 5 bases; junction bases not matched to a gene: 10. The CDR3 is 16 residues long. Looked up from germline, CDR1 is KGHSH and CDR2 is LQKENI. For the CDR3, the DNA is TGTGCCAGCTCACCCTACCCCCCCGGACAGGGGGAGACCCAGTACTTC. Amino acids: CASSPYPPGQGETQYF.

The chain has TRBV7-9 and TRBJ2-5, with 9 bases aligning to TRBD1. The assigned J gene may be wrong: the sequence end matches TRBJ2-7 better. CDR1 and CDR2 from the germline V gene are SEHNR and FQNEAQ (reference sequence). The CDR3 extends over 14 amino acids. The CDR3 sequence: CASSNPGQGSEQYF. In DNA form, the CDR3 reads TGTGCCAGCAGCAATCCGGGACAGGGTAGCGAGCAGTACTTC.

The gene calls are TRBV7-9 and TRBJ2-2, with TRBD1 identical over 7 bases. This CDR3 spans 17 amino acids. Losses at the gene ends were 1 base for V and 5 bases for J; bases not matched to a gene: 10. Germline CDR1 SEHNR, CDR2 FQNEAQ (reference sequence). The DNA for the CDR3 is TGTGCCAGCAGCTTAGTGGTGGGGACAGTTAAGACCGGGGAGCTGTTTTTT. It specifies CASSLVVGTVKTGELFF.